The rows below give T cell receptor beta chains drawn from one sample of a study of blood T cells in healthy people across ages. A single record per CDR3 protein comes from TCRdb applying MiXCR to the 5' RACE reads. The sample consists of about 670,000 distinct CDR3 sequences, over 40% of them appearing once. Sequencing input: blood. All receptors come from an elderly woman in good health. Both conserved end residues are trimmed from each CDR3.

cdr3_length j_call v_call cdr3_aa
12 TRBJ1-4 TRBV7-9 ASSLSQANEKLF
11 TRBJ1-5 TRBV29-1 SGAYGSNQPQH
14 TRBJ2-1 TRBV20-1 SARGGDASSYNEQF
14 TRBJ2-3 TRBV9 ASSEGTSGYTDTQY
12 TRBJ1-6 TRBV7-2 ASSFGGKGSPLH
13 TRBJ2-1 TRBV11-1 AGSPSGSSYNEQF
15 TRBJ2-2 TRBV24-1 ATSDPGTSGNTGELF
13 TRBJ2-3 TRBV6-5 AQPLTGPCTDTQY
13 TRBJ1-6 TRBV7-9 ASSLGTGVNSPLH
13 TRBJ2-2 TRBV9 ASSVSLPNTGELF
15 TRBJ2-7 TRBV5-5 ASSFLRASGIPYEQY
11 TRBJ2-1 TRBV7-9 ASSSRAWGEQF
11 TRBJ2-1 TRBV30 AWSVGRQWEQF
11 TRBJ2-1 TRBV7-9 ASSLGDSSEQF
12 TRBJ2-5 TRBV9 ASSVAGGIQTQY
14 TRBJ2-6 TRBV19 ASNQRRDSGANVLT
15 TRBJ2-1 TRBV6-1 ASSRSGRALPYNEQF
12 TRBJ2-3 TRBV5-1 ASSYPGQPDTQY
13 TRBJ2-6 TRBV25-1 ASSDLQSGANVLT
14 TRBJ2-1 TRBV6-5 ASSYSPVGDYNEQF
13 TRBJ2-7 TRBV6-2/TRBV6-3 ASTDWTSGSYEQY
11 . TRBV29-1 SVEGRGRETQY
9 TRBJ2-3 TRBV7-2 ASSWIDTQY
11 TRBJ1-2 TRBV12-3/TRBV12-4 ASGTPGNYGYT
13 TRBJ2-1 TRBV15 ATSLGQGDYNEQF
11 TRBJ2-7 TRBV12-3/TRBV12-4 ASSLSGGLEQY
13 TRBJ2-7 TRBV4-3 ASSQGLQGLYEQY
9 TRBJ2-7 TRBV11-1 ASSGDMGQY
14 TRBJ2-3 TRBV20-1 SARDPGQGASDTQY
12 TRBJ2-7 TRBV7-9 ASSRMTSPDEQY
12 TRBJ1-2 TRBV20-1 SAWGGGLNYGYT
14 TRBJ1-5 TRBV3-1 ASSPSGQGFVQPQH
12 TRBJ2-5 TRBV10-3 AISEGGTRETQY
9 TRBJ1-1 TRBV20-1 SATRNTEAF
16 TRBJ2-3 TRBV15 ATSRGAVASGSTDTQY
14 TRBJ2-1 TRBV7-2 ASSLAGGVAYNEQF
12 TRBJ2-5 TRBV7-2 ASSLAGQGETQY
11 TRBJ2-3 TRBV29-1 SVEGDRLDTQY
11 TRBJ1-2 TRBV28 AGQEPTNYGYT
13 TRBJ1-2 TRBV28 ASSAWTGGDYGYT
11 TRBJ2-5 TRBV15 ATSRDYQETQY
11 TRBJ1-2 TRBV10-3 AISLTGGLGYT
13 TRBJ2-7 TRBV28 ASSSGGSGSYEQY
13 TRBJ2-4 TRBV9 ASSVGSVAKNIQY
13 TRBJ2-1 TRBV5-1 ASSLFSSSYNEQF
18 TRBJ2-7 TRBV28 ASKGPVVKTSGSGSYEQY
11 TRBJ1-4 TRBV27 AISSGVNEKLF
12 TRBJ2-1 TRBV7-2 ASSAYYTSNEQF
11 TRBJ1-6 TRBV29-1 SARTGANSPLH
12 TRBJ2-1 TRBV7-9 ASKSGQANNEQF
15 TRBJ2-3 TRBV10-3 AISGPSGGLRTDTQY
12 TRBJ1-1 TRBV12-3/TRBV12-4 ASSLMAGNTEAF
10 TRBJ1-2 TRBV20-1 SVGTGGSGYT
17 TRBJ2-1 TRBV5-1 ASSSPSRQGGVFYNEQF
10 TRBJ2-3 TRBV12-3/TRBV12-4 ASSATGGGQY
11 TRBJ2-1 TRBV5-6 ASSPQGLNEQF
13 TRBJ2-7 TRBV20-1 SARDLTGSSYEQY